The present TCR beta chain was sequenced within a study of control samples from healthy donors and cancer patients. The data were produced by immunoSEQ multiplex PCR, yet TCRdb's version contains in-frame clones alone and is incomplete. Here the sample spans approximately 100,000 clones, about 91% being singletons. The V and J ends lost 1 base and 2 bases, in that order; junction bases with no gene match: 4. Germline V gene lookup returns CDR1 MDHEN and CDR2 SYDVKM. The CDR3 is made up of 15 amino acids. The chain is built from TRBV28 and TRBJ2-7, with TRBD1 matching over 8 bases. This receptor was obtained from a man aged 25 to 40 in good health. The sample was blood. CDR3 loop: CASSLSGTGPYEQYF. The CDR3 DNA reads TGTGCCAGCAGTTTATCCGGGACAGGACCCTACGAGCAGTACTTC.